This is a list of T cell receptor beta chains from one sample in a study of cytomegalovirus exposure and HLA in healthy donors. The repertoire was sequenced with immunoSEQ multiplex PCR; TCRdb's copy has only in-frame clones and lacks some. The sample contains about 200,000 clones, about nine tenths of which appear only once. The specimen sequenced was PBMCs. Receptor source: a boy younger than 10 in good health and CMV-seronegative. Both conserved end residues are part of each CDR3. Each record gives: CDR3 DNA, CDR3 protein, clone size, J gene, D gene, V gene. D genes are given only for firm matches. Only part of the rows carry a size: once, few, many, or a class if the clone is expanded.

DNA: TGTGCCAGCAGTTACCGGACTAGCTTCTACAATGAGCAGTTCTTC
CDR3: CASSYRTSFYNEQFF
size: .
J: TRBJ2-1
D: TRBD2
V: TRBV6-5

DNA: TGTGCCAGCAGCCTCGAGACAGGGACAGATACGCAGTATTTT
CDR3: CASSLETGTDTQYF
size: .
J: TRBJ2-3
D: TRBD1
V: TRBV11-3

DNA: TGTGCCAGTAGTGTAACTAGCGGGCCCCAGTTCTTC
CDR3: CASSVTSGPQFF
size: .
J: TRBJ2-1
D: TRBD2
V: TRBV19

DNA: TGTGCCAGCAGTCCAGGCCGCTCACCCCTCCACTTT
CDR3: CASSPGRSPLHF
size: few
J: TRBJ1-6
D: .
V: TRBV6-5

DNA: TGTGCCACCAGCAGGGAATCGGGACAGGGTGCGCTTGTAAACACTGAAGCTTTCTTT
CDR3: CATSRESGQGALVNTEAFF
size: .
J: TRBJ1-1
D: TRBD1
V: TRBV15

DNA: TGTGCCAGCACCCCCCATTCGGCAGATACGCAGTATTTT
CDR3: CASTPHSADTQYF
size: .
J: TRBJ2-3
D: .
V: TRBV27

DNA: TGTGCCACCAGCAGAGATAGTCAAGGGGCCGAGCAGTACTTC
CDR3: CATSRDSQGAEQYF
size: .
J: TRBJ2-7
D: .
V: TRBV15

DNA: TGTGCCAGCAGCCTCGGACTGGGCACAGATACGCAGTATTTT
CDR3: CASSLGLGTDTQYF
size: once
J: TRBJ2-3
D: .
V: TRBV7-3

DNA: TGTGCCAGCAGCCCCGACACCCACCGGAATGAAAAACTGTTTTTT
CDR3: CASSPDTHRNEKLFF
size: .
J: TRBJ1-4
D: .
V: TRBV9

DNA: TGTGCCAGCAGCAGCCGACTTGGCTACAATGAGCAGTTCTTC
CDR3: CASSSRLGYNEQFF
size: .
J: TRBJ2-1
D: .
V: TRBV4-2

DNA: TGTGCCAGCAGTCCGGGGGGGACTGAAGCTTTCTTT
CDR3: CASSPGGTEAFF
size: .
J: TRBJ1-1
D: .
V: TRBV25-1

DNA: TGTGCCAGTAGTCTGGGGCCTGGAAACACCATATATTTT
CDR3: CASSLGPGNTIYF
size: .
J: TRBJ1-3
D: .
V: TRBV19

DNA: TGTGCCAGCAGCTTAGTGGACAGACCGAGTTCACCCCTCCACTTT
CDR3: CASSLVDRPSSPLHF
size: .
J: TRBJ1-6
D: .
V: TRBV7-2

DNA: TGTGCCAGCAGTGACGATTTTCGCGGGAGGACAGATACGCAGTATTTT
CDR3: CASSDDFRGRTDTQYF
size: .
J: TRBJ2-3
D: TRBD2
V: TRBV6-4

DNA: TGTGCCACCAGCAGAGATCCCGTGAACACTGAAGCTTTCTTT
CDR3: CATSRDPVNTEAFF
size: .
J: TRBJ1-1
D: .
V: TRBV15

DNA: TGCGCCAGCAGCCAAGATCTCGCGGCGCGGGCCTACGAGCAGTACTTC
CDR3: CASSQDLAARAYEQYF
size: .
J: TRBJ2-7
D: .
V: TRBV4-1